These T cell receptor beta chains were read from a single sample in a study of cytomegalovirus exposure and HLA in healthy donors. Sequencing was performed with immunoSEQ multiplex PCR; in TCRdb, only in-frame clones are kept and a portion is missing. The sample records 130,000 or so clones, around 72% being singletons. The sequencing sample was made of PBMCs. These receptors were obtained from a man aged 45-60 years in good health and CMV-seropositive. Each CDR3 is given with its conserved first and last residue. Fields, in order: D gene, J gene, clone size, V gene, CDR3 DNA, CDR3 protein. The D gene is left open where the match is weak. The size of a clone is reported for some rows only, either as once, few or many, or as a class for expanded clones.

>.|TRBJ1-2|.|TRBV4-3
TGCGCCAGCAGCCAAGATCGAGTGCAGGGGTACTATGGCTACACCTTC
CASSQDRVQGYYGYTF
>.|TRBJ2-7|.|TRBV5-1
TGCGCCAGCAGCCCGCCTAGCTCCTACGAGCAGTACTTC
CASSPPSSYEQYF
>.|TRBJ2-5|once|TRBV5-6
TGTGCCAGCAGCTTGAATGCGCAAGAGACCCAGTACTTC
CASSLNAQETQYF
>.|TRBJ2-2|.|TRBV19
TGTGCCAGTAGTATTGGCGGCCTACAATACTCCGGGGAGCTGTTTTTT
CASSIGGLQYSGELFF
>.|TRBJ1-2|.|TRBV19
TGTGCCAGTAGTATCACAGGCGGCCTGTTATATGGCTACACCTTC
CASSITGGLLYGYTF
>.|TRBJ2-5|.|TRBV7-2
TGTGCCAGCAGCTTAGGATGGGGAGGTGGAGAGACCCAGTACTTC
CASSLGWGGGETQYF
>.|TRBJ1-6|.|TRBV2
TGTGCCAGCAAACTAGAAGGACAGCCTAATTCACCCCTCCACTTT
CASKLEGQPNSPLHF
>TRBD1|TRBJ1-4|.|TRBV6-5
TGTGCCACCAGATACCAATTACAGGGGACGTACGAAAAACTGTTTTTT
CATRYQLQGTYEKLFF
>TRBD1|TRBJ1-1|.|TRBV7-9
TGTGCCAGCAGCCCCTGGACAGGGGCGATTGACACTGAAGCTTTCTTT
CASSPWTGAIDTEAFF
>.|TRBJ2-1|.|TRBV7-9
TGTGCCAGCAGCTCCAATTCTAGGAGTCGCAATGAGCAGTTCTTC
CASSSNSRSRNEQFF
>.|TRBJ2-3|.|TRBV28
TGTGCCAGCAGCACACCGAAGGGAGGTAGCACAGATACGCAGTATTTT
CASSTPKGGSTDTQYF
>.|TRBJ2-1|.|TRBV29-1
TGCAGCGTTGATGGACGGGAAAACAATGAGCAGTTCTTC
CSVDGRENNEQFF
>.|TRBJ2-1|.|TRBV7-8
TGTGCCAGCAGCTCGCCTCTAAACAATGAGCAGTTCTTC
CASSSPLNNEQFF
>.|TRBJ2-7|.|TRBV5-6
TGTGCCAGCGGCAGGGACTACGAGCAGTACTTC
CASGRDYEQYF
>.|TRBJ2-5|once|TRBV6-1
TGTGCCAGCAGGGTGGGGCCGAAGCAGACCCAGTACTTC
CASRVGPKQTQYF
>TRBD1|TRBJ1-4|.|TRBV6-1
TGTGCCAGCAGTCCCGACAGGGCCACTAATGAAAAACTGTTTTTT
CASSPDRATNEKLFF
>.|TRBJ1-3|.|TRBV18
TGTGCCAGCTCACCGGGACGAATCGGGAGCTCTGGAAACACCATATATTTT
CASSPGRIGSSGNTIYF
>TRBD2|TRBJ2-5|.|TRBV9
TGTGCCAGCAGCGTAGAACTAGCGGCCGAGGAGACCCAGTACTTC
CASSVELAAEETQYF
>TRBD1|TRBJ2-6|once|TRBV27
TGTGCCAGCAGTTTTAGGGGGCCTGACTCTGGGGCCAACGTCCTGACTTTC
CASSFRGPDSGANVLTF
>.|TRBJ2-1|.|TRBV7-2
TGTGCCAGCAGCTCCAGGGTCACCTACAATGAGCAGTTCTTC
CASSSRVTYNEQFF
>.|TRBJ2-2|.|TRBV19
TGTGCCAGTAGCGTAACCGGGGAGCTGTTTTTT
CASSVTGELFF
>.|TRBJ1-3|few|TRBV15
TGTGCCACCAGCAGAGAGTTGTACTCTGGAAACACCATATATTTT
CATSRELYSGNTIYF
>.|TRBJ2-2|.|TRBV29-1
TGCAGCGTTGAAATAGGGGGTAAAGGGGCCTACACCGGGGAGCTGTTTTTT
CSVEIGGKGAYTGELFF
>TRBD1|TRBJ1-1|once|TRBV6-1
TGTGCCAGCATAGGCGGGACAGGGAGGACTGAAGCTTTCTTT
CASIGGTGRTEAFF
>TRBD2|TRBJ2-7|.|TRBV11-2
TGTGCCAGCAGCTCATCATTTGGACTAGCGGGTGAGCAGTACTTC
CASSSSFGLAGEQYF
>.|TRBJ2-5|.|TRBV21-1
TGTGCCAGCTCCTTCGGGGGGAACAAAGAGACCCAGTACTTC
CASSFGGNKETQYF
>TRBD1|TRBJ2-7|once|TRBV7-2
TGTGCCAGCAGTTATCTCGGACAGGGAAGGGACGAGCAGTACTTC
CASSYLGQGRDEQYF
>.|TRBJ1-2|.|TRBV14
TGTGCCAGCAGCCTCGCGGGTTGGGGGGTCAGAGATGGCTACACCTTC
CASSLAGWGVRDGYTF
>.|TRBJ1-4|.|TRBV14
TGTGCCAGCAGCCGGCGGCAGGGAAATGAAAAACTGTTTTTT
CASSRRQGNEKLFF
>TRBD2|TRBJ2-5|.|TRBV4-1
TGCGCCAGCAGCCCGGGGACTAGCGGGGGTTACCAAGAGACCCAGTACTTC
CASSPGTSGGYQETQYF
>.|TRBJ2-7|.|TRBV12-5
TGTGCTAGTGGGGGCTTCGGTTCCTACGAGCAGTACTTC
CASGGFGSYEQYF
>.|TRBJ1-2|.|TRBV5-1
TGCGCCAGCAGCGGAACAGTGAACTATGGCTACACCTTC
CASSGTVNYGYTF
>TRBD1|TRBJ2-3|.|TRBV5-1
TGCGCCAGCAGACCCCGGACAGGGCCGAGCTCAGATACGCAGTATTTT
CASRPRTGPSSDTQYF
>.|TRBJ2-3|.|TRBV9
TGTGCCAGCAGCGTGGGTAGCGGTCCAGATACGCAGTATTTT
CASSVGSGPDTQYF
>.|TRBJ1-5|once|TRBV7-9
TGTGCCAGCAGCTCAAATAATCAGCCCCAGCATTTT
CASSSNNQPQHF
>TRBD2|TRBJ2-1|.|TRBV28
TGTGCCAGCAGTTCTGGAGGGAGGGCCGGAGATGAGCAGTTCTTC
CASSSGGRAGDEQFF
>.|TRBJ2-7|.|TRBV21-1
TGTGCCAGCAGCAAGCTAGCAGCAACCCTCTCCTACGAGCAGTACTTC
CASSKLAATLSYEQYF
>.|TRBJ2-5|.|TRBV11-3
TGTGCCAGCAGCTCTACGGCGGGGGCACCTCCGGCCCAGTACTTC
CASSSTAGAPPAQYF
>TRBD1|TRBJ1-2|.|TRBV15
TGTGCCACCAGCAGAGAGGGACAGGGGTTCTATGGCTACACCTTC
CATSREGQGFYGYTF
>TRBD1|TRBJ1-4|many|TRBV2
TGTGCCAGTATGGGACAGAACCTTGCAACTAATGAAAAACTGTTTTTT
CASMGQNLATNEKLFF
>.|TRBJ2-2|.|TRBV5-1
TGCGCCAGCAGCTTGGGGGCCGCCTCGAACACCGGGGAGCTGTTTTTT
CASSLGAASNTGELFF
>.|TRBJ1-1|.|TRBV5-1
TGCGCCAGCAGCCCCGGATGGGAGGCACTTAACATTGGAGCTTTCTTT
CASSPGWEALNIGAFF
>TRBD1|TRBJ2-7|.|TRBV6-1
TGTGCCAGCAGAACGGGACAGGGTTTTGACGAGCAGTACTTC
CASRTGQGFDEQYF
>.|TRBJ1-3|.|TRBV9
TGTGCCAGCAGCGTAGGGCCACTAGGAAACACCATATATTTT
CASSVGPLGNTIYF
>TRBD1|TRBJ1-1|.|TRBV14
TGTGCCAGCAGCCTTCGACAGGGGAACACTGAAGCTTTCTTT
CASSLRQGNTEAFF
>TRBD1|TRBJ1-1|.|TRBV6-6
TGTGCCAGCAGCCCCGGGACAGGGGGTTTAAACACTGAAGCTTTCTTT
CASSPGTGGLNTEAFF
>.|TRBJ1-2|.|TRBV27
TGTGCCAGCACCCAATCGTGGGCAGGGTCATATGGCTACACCTTC
CASTQSWAGSYGYTF
>.|TRBJ2-7|few|TRBV6-6
TGTGCCAGCGGCGGGGAGACCTACGAGCAGTACTTC
CASGGETYEQYF